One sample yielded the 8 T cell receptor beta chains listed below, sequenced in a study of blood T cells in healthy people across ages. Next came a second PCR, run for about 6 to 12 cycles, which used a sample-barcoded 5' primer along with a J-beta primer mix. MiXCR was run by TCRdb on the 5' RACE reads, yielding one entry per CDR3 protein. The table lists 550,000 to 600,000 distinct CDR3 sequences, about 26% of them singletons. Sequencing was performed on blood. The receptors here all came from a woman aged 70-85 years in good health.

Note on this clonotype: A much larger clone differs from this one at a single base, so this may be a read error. The CDR3 bases are TGCAGCGCCGGGTCATCGGTGGCCTACGAGCAGTACTTC. Amino acid sequence: CSAGSSVAYEQYF. V and J are TRBV29-1 and TRBJ2-7; D gene uncertain. Germline CDR1 reads SQVTM; CDR2 reads ANQGSEA. The ends were cut back, 7 bases at V and 2 bases at J, with 15 bases in the middle. The CDR3 runs 13 residues.

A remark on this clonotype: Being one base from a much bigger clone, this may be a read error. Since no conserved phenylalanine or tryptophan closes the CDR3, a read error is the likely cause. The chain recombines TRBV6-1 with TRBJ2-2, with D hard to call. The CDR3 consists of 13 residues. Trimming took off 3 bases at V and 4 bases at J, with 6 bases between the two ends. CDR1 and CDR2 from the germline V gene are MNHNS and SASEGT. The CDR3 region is CASSERFTGELFS. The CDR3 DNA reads TGTGCCAGCAGTGAGAGGTTCACCGGGGAGCTGTTTTCT.

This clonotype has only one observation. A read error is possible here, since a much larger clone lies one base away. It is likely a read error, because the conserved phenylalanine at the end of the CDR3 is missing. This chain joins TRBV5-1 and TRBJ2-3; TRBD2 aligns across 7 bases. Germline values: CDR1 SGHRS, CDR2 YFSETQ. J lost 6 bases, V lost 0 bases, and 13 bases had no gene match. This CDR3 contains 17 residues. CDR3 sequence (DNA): TGCGCCAGCAGCTTGGAGCTGGGAGGGCCACCTGCGGATACGCAGTATTCT. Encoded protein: CASSLELGGPPADTQYS.

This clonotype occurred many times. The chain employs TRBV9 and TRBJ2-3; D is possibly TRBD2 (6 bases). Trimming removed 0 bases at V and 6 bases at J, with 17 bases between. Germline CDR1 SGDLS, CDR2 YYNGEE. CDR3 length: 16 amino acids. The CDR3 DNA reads TGTGCCAGCAGCGTAGATCCAGCGGGCCTAGGGGATACGCAGTATTTT. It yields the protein CASSVDPAGLGDTQYF.

The CDR3 reads CATAPRGAGGKLFF. CDR3 coding DNA: TGTGCCACTGCCCCCCGGGGGGCCGGGGGAAAACTGTTTTTT. This rearrangement joins TRBV24-1 to TRBJ1-4; D might be TRBD1 (6 bases). Between the trimmed V and J ends, which lost 10 bases and 10 bases, there was a span of 21 bases. CDR1 and CDR2 (germline): KGHDR, SFDVKD. The CDR3 contains 14 residues.

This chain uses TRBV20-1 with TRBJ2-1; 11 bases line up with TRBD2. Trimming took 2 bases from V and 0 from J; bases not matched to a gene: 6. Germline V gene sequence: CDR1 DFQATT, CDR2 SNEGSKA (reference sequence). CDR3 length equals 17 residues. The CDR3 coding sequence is TGCAGTGCTAGAAGACTAGCGGGGCCGAGCTCCTACAATGAGCAGTTCTTC. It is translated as CSARRLAGPSSYNEQFF.

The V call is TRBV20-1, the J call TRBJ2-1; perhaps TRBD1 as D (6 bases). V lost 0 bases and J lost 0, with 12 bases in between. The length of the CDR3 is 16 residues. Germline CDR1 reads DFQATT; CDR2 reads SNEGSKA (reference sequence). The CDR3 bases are TGCAGTGCTAGAGATCGAGTAGGGGGCTCCTACAATGAGCAGTTCTTC. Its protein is CSARDRVGGSYNEQFF.

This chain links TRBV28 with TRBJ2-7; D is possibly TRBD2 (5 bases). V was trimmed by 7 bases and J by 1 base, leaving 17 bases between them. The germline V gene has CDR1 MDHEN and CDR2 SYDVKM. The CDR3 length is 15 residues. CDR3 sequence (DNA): TGTGCCAGCATCGGAGGAGGTCGCCATTCCTACGAGCAGTACTTC. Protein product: CASIGGGRHSYEQYF.